One sample yielded the 2 T cell receptor beta chains listed below, sequenced in a study of early T cells in non-severe SARS-CoV-2 infection. TCRdb ran MiXCR on the 5' RACE reads and lists one entry per CDR3 protein. The sample has about 97,000 distinct CDR3 sequences, roughly 14% seen once; the top ten hold approximately 6%. The sample taken for sequencing was whole blood. The receptors here all came from an adult who was a healthcare worker with PCR-confirmed SARS-CoV-2 infection or an uninfected control (not recorded which).

The chain couples TRBV9 to TRBJ2-1, with TRBD2 identical over 7 bases. The CDR3 consists of 15 residues. V gave up 4 bases and J gave up 8 bases; unmatched junction bases: 12. The germline V gene encodes CDR1 SGDLS and CDR2 YYNGEE. CDR3 in amino acids: CASSPGGLPGDEQFF. The DNA of the CDR3 is TGTGCCAGCAGCCCGGGAGGCCTGCCCGGAGATGAGCAGTTCTTC.

Only a few counts were recorded for this clonotype. In nucleotides, the CDR3 is TGTGCCAGCAGCGAACGGACGGGGGTAAATCAGCCCCAGCATTTT. This codes for CASSERTGVNQPQHF. The chain uses TRBV28 and TRBJ1-5; perhaps TRBD1 as D (5 bases). Germline lookup yields CDR1 MDHEN and CDR2 SYDVKM. The V end lost 6 bases, the J end lost 4 bases, and 16 bases lay between the germline ends. The CDR3 loop spans 15 amino acids.